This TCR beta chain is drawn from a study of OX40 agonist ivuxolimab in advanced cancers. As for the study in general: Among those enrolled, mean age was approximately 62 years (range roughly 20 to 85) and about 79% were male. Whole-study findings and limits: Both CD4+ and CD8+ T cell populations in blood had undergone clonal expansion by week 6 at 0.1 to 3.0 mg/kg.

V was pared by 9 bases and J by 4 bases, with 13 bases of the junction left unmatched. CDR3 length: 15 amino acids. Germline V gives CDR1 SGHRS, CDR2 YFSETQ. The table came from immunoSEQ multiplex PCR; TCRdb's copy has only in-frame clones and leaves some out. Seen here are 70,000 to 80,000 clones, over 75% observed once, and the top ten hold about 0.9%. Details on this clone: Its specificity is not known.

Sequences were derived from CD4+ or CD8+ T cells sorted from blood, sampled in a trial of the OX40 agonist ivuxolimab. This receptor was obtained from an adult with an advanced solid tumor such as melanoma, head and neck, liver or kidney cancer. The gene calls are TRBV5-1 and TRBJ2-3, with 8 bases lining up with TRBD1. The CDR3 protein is CATSGGRGPADTQYF. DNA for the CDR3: TGCGCCACATCAGGGGGCAGGGGGCCGGCAGATACGCAGTATTTT.